What follows describes a single T cell receptor (beta chain). The record originates from a study of T-cell memory formation after mild COVID-19. TCRdb fed the 5' RACE reads into MiXCR, producing one record per CDR3 protein. The table lists almost 550,000 distinct CDR3 sequences, around 21% of them singletons. The germline gives CDR1 LNHDA, CDR2 SQIVND (reference sequence). CDR3 length: 15 residues. Trimming took 4 bases from V and 4 from J, leaving 16 bases between them. The receptor was isolated from an adult woman who had mild COVID-19 (a few samples of this study predate the infection). Cell type and time point are not known. The chain carries TRBV19 and TRBJ1-2; no reliable D call. The sequenced sample was PBMCs or a T cell subset sorted from them (not recorded which). The CDR3 nucleotides are TGTGCCAGTAGTAACCCTCGTCCCGTTGTCTATGGCTACACCTTC. Encoded protein: CASSNPRPVVYGYTF.